These T cell receptor beta chains were read from a single sample in a study of OX40 agonist ivuxolimab in advanced cancers. Clones were sequenced by immunoSEQ multiplex PCR, and TCRdb holds only the in-frame ones, with some missing. This table has 60,000 to 75,000 clones, around 88% appearing once. The sample here was CD4+ or CD8+ T cells sorted from blood, taken in a trial of the OX40 agonist ivuxolimab. These receptors were taken from an adult with an advanced solid tumor such as melanoma, head and neck, liver or kidney cancer. CDR3s include the opening cysteine and the closing phenylalanine or tryptophan. Each record gives: clone size, J gene, V gene, D gene, CDR3 DNA, CDR3 protein. A D gene is named only where the DNA matches it firmly. For some rows the clone size is stated as once, few or many, or as a class when expanded; others skip it.

>once|TRBJ2-5|TRBV2|.
TGTGCCAGCAGTGAAGGGTCTACTCGGGAGACCCAGTACTTC
CASSEGSTRETQYF
>once|TRBJ2-7|TRBV6-1|TRBD2
TGTGCCAGCAGCCTAGCGGGAGCTTCCTACGAGCAGTACTTC
CASSLAGASYEQYF
>.|TRBJ2-5|TRBV5-1|TRBD2
TGCGCCAGCAGGTTGCCTGGCCCTAGCGGAGAGACCCAGTACTTC
CASRLPGPSGETQYF
>.|TRBJ1-5|TRBV6-1|.
TGTGCCAGCAGTCTGTTCAGCAATCAGCCCCAGCATTTT
CASSLFSNQPQHF
>.|TRBJ2-1|TRBV27|.
TGTGCCAGCAGTTTAGGGGGGGGCGCTTTCGGGGAGCAGTTCTTC
CASSLGGGAFGEQFF
>.|TRBJ2-7|TRBV28|.
TGTGCCAGCAGTTCCCGGACTTCCAGGAGCGAGCAGTACTTC
CASSSRTSRSEQYF
>.|TRBJ2-2|TRBV27|.
TGTGCCAGCAGTCCGGACGGGTGGGGCACCGGGGAGCTGTTTTTT
CASSPDGWGTGELFF
>few|TRBJ1-2|TRBV4-3|.
TGCGCCAGCAGCCGAGCAGGGAATGGCTACACCTTC
CASSRAGNGYTF
>.|TRBJ1-6|TRBV5-5|TRBD1
TGTGCCAGCAGAAGGGACAGATATAATTCACCCCTCCACTTT
CASRRDRYNSPLHF
>.|TRBJ1-4|TRBV10-3|.
TGTGCCATCAGTGAGTCGACCCTGCGGGAAAAACTGTTTTTT
CAISESTLREKLFF
>.|TRBJ1-3|TRBV5-1|.
TGCGCCAGCAGCTCGGGACTCTCCTCTGGAAACACCATATATTTT
CASSSGLSSGNTIYF
>.|TRBJ2-7|TRBV28|TRBD1
TGTGCCAGCAGGGAAGGGGGCGGATCCTACGAGCAGTACTTC
CASREGGGSYEQYF
>.|TRBJ2-1|TRBV10-1|TRBD1
TGCGCCAGCAGTGAAGGGACAGGGGGCAATGAGCAGTTCTTC
CASSEGTGGNEQFF
>.|TRBJ2-1|TRBV14|.
TGTGCCAGCAGCCAATTCACGAGCTCCTACAATGAGCAGTTCTTC
CASSQFTSSYNEQFF
>.|TRBJ2-1|TRBV19|.
TGTGCCAGTAGTATCGATCGGTGGGTTAATGAGCAGTTCTTC
CASSIDRWVNEQFF
>.|TRBJ1-4|TRBV6-5|TRBD1
TGTGCCAGCAGCCCCCATGGGACAGACAATGAAAAACTGTTTTTT
CASSPHGTDNEKLFF
>.|TRBJ2-1|TRBV4-2|TRBD1
TGTGCCAGCAGCCAAGCCGGACAGGGGGCCGGTGAGCAGTTCTTC
CASSQAGQGAGEQFF
>.|TRBJ2-4|TRBV6-6|TRBD2
TGTGCCAGCAGAACCTATAGCGGGGCGGTAAACATTCAGTACTTC
CASRTYSGAVNIQYF
>.|TRBJ2-1|TRBV5-1|.
TGCGCCAGCAGCTTGGTCGGGGACGGGTCCTACAATGAGCAGTTCTTC
CASSLVGDGSYNEQFF
>few|TRBJ1-5|TRBV25-1|.
TGTGCCAGCAGTGGCTCAGGATCGAGGGGCAATCAGCCCCAGCATTTT
CASSGSGSRGNQPQHF
>.|TRBJ2-3|TRBV21-1|.
TGTGCCAGCAGCAACCCAGGAGGGCGGGAGGGCGCAGATACGCAGTATTTT
CASSNPGGREGADTQYF
>once|TRBJ1-6|TRBV30|TRBD1
TGTGCCTGGAGTGCTCACAGGGGGCTAGAAAATTCACCCCTCCACTTT
CAWSAHRGLENSPLHF
>.|TRBJ2-1|TRBV5-1|.
TGCGCCAGCATGGTAAGCCGTAACAATGAGCAGTTCTTC
CASMVSRNNEQFF
>.|TRBJ2-1|TRBV18|.
TGTGCCAGCTCCCGCAACAATGAGCAGTTCTTC
CASSRNNEQFF
>.|TRBJ1-2|TRBV6-5|.
TGTGCCAGCAGTTACTCGCCAGTTATGGGGGGCTACACCTTC
CASSYSPVMGGYTF
>.|TRBJ1-5|TRBV27|.
TGTGCCAGCAGTGAAGGGGTGGGGCCCGTAAATCAGCCCCAGCATTTT
CASSEGVGPVNQPQHF
>.|TRBJ1-1|TRBV30|.
TGTGCCTGGAGTGTACCGGGACATATGAACACTGAAGCTTTCTTT
CAWSVPGHMNTEAFF
>.|TRBJ1-1|TRBV29-1|.
TGCAGCGTTGTCCCGAACACTGAAGCTTTCTTT
CSVVPNTEAFF
>.|TRBJ2-3|TRBV5-1|.
TGCGCCAGCAGCCCTACGGGACTCAGCACAGATACGCAGTATTTT
CASSPTGLSTDTQYF
>.|TRBJ1-2|TRBV2|.
TGTGCCAGCCCGGGGGCCACAGCCTATGGCTACACCTTC
CASPGATAYGYTF
>.|TRBJ1-1|TRBV28|TRBD1
TGTGCCAGCAGCCCGGACAGGGGAATGGGGACTGAAGCTTTCTTT
CASSPDRGMGTEAFF
>.|TRBJ2-5|TRBV7-2|.
TGTGCCAGCAGCTCCCCCGGGGTGGGGGAGACCCAGTACTTC
CASSSPGVGETQYF
>once|TRBJ2-1|TRBV28|.
TGTGCCAGCAGAACCGGGACTTACAATGAGCAGTTCTTC
CASRTGTYNEQFF
>.|TRBJ1-4|TRBV7-9|.
TGTGCCAGCAGCCCGGGCTCCTCTGCAAAACTGTTTTTT
CASSPGSSAKLFF
>few|TRBJ1-1|TRBV11-3|TRBD1
TGTGCCAGCAGCCAGGGACAGGCAACTGAAGCTTTCTTT
CASSQGQATEAFF
>once|TRBJ1-2|TRBV2|TRBD1
TGTGCCAGCAGCGAAAGGACAGGGATCTATGGCTACACCTTC
CASSERTGIYGYTF
>.|TRBJ2-3|TRBV6-5|.
TGTGCCAGCAGTTGGACTCGGTCAGGGGATTTT
CASSWTRSGDF
>.|TRBJ1-1|TRBV29-1|TRBD1
TGCAGCGCTAGGACAGGGGGAACTGAAGCTTTCTTT
CSARTGGTEAFF
>.|TRBJ1-5|TRBV14|.
TGTGCCAGCAGCCTCCGACGGCACAATCAGCCCCAGCATTTT
CASSLRRHNQPQHF
>.|TRBJ1-2|TRBV6-5|TRBD1
TGTGCCAGCAGGACAGGGGTTGGGGGTGGCTACACCTTC
CASRTGVGGGYTF
>once|TRBJ2-3|TRBV4-1|TRBD1
TGCGCCAGCAGCCAAGCTGGGGACAGGGGGCGGAGAGATACGCAGTATTTT
CASSQAGDRGRRDTQYF
>.|TRBJ1-1|TRBV7-3|.
TGTGCCAGCAGCTTAACGGCAGGGTCGAACACTGAAGCTTTCTTT
CASSLTAGSNTEAFF
>.|TRBJ1-2|TRBV30|.
TGTGCCTTCCGCCGGGACAACGGTGGCTATGGCTACACCTTC
CAFRRDNGGYGYTF
>few|TRBJ2-1|TRBV7-9|.
TGTGCCAGCAGCTTAGGTAGGCTAATGGGGGAGCAGTTCTTC
CASSLGRLMGEQFF
>.|TRBJ2-7|TRBV27|.
TGTGCCAGCAGTTTATCATCGACGGCCTACGAGCAGTACTTC
CASSLSSTAYEQYF
>.|TRBJ2-6|TRBV6-6|.
TGTGCCAGCAGGGGTGTCGGCGGGGCTGGGGCCAACGTCCTGACTTTC
CASRGVGGAGANVLTF
>.|TRBJ2-5|TRBV5-1|.
TGCGCCAGCAGCTCCTACAGGGAAGAGACCCAGTACTTC
CASSSYREETQYF
>.|TRBJ1-5|TRBV28|.
TGTGCCAGCAGTTTGGCTGGGCAGCCCCAGCATTTT
CASSLAGQPQHF